Listed below are T cell receptor beta chains from one sample, sequenced in a study of post-analysis software for immune sequencing data. TCRdb re-analysed the PCR reads in MiXCR, keeping a single row per CDR3 protein. The sample holds about 770,000 distinct CDR3 sequences; more than 45% are singletons and the top ten take 4.9%. Material for sequencing was blood. The receptor set was obtained from a girl aged 10 to 17 with multiple sclerosis. Each CDR3 is given with its conserved first and last residue. Some rows mark clone size as missing; the rest say once, few, many or name a class of expanded clone.

J: TRBJ1-2
V: TRBV29-1
size: NA
CDR3: CSVEGYTF

J: TRBJ1-2
V: TRBV12-3/TRBV12-4
size: NA
CDR3: CATVEEGKHGYTF

J: TRBJ1-2
V: TRBV7-2
size: NA
CDR3: CASSLDGPIINYGYTF

J: TRBJ1-2
V: TRBV7-9
size: NA
CDR3: CASSLEDERYTF

J: TRBJ2-5
V: TRBV28
size: NA
CDR3: CATSPTNTQETQYF

J: NA
V: TRBV12-3/TRBV12-4
size: few
CDR3: CASSTDILPYEQYF

J: TRBJ2-5
V: TRBV28
size: few
CDR3: CASSLLRSGRQQETQYF

J: TRBJ2-5
V: TRBV27
size: NA
CDR3: CASSFHRTSGTQYF

J: TRBJ2-1
V: TRBV9
size: NA
CDR3: CASTSGTGRDNEQFF

J: TRBJ2-3
V: TRBV28
size: NA
CDR3: CASSLLTRRDTQYF

J: TRBJ2-7
V: TRBV20-1
size: NA
CDR3: CSAYSQHSYEQYF

J: TRBJ2-3
V: TRBV5-1
size: few
CDR3: CASRQGASTDTQYF

J: TRBJ2-3
V: TRBV29-1
size: few
CDR3: CSVRVQGRLGDTQYF

J: TRBJ2-1
V: TRBV20-1
size: once
CDR3: CSARDWRTSGSGEQFF

J: TRBJ2-3
V: TRBV10-3
size: NA
CDR3: CAISGTTMDTQYF

J: TRBJ1-2
V: TRBV30
size: NA
CDR3: CAWSVDRYGYTF

J: TRBJ2-5
V: TRBV6-6
size: few
CDR3: CASSYPGGTPAGETQYF

J: TRBJ2-7
V: TRBV3-1
size: NA
CDR3: CASSQVDRVNEQYF

J: TRBJ2-1
V: TRBV29-1
size: NA
CDR3: CSSWTSGSYNEQFF

J: TRBJ2-1
V: TRBV7-2
size: NA
CDR3: CASSSREGTGRPEQFF

J: TRBJ2-5
V: TRBV7-8
size: NA
CDR3: CASSLFLASDGTQYF

J: TRBJ2-7
V: TRBV28
size: NA
CDR3: CASSPSAQYEQYF

J: TRBJ2-1
V: TRBV30
size: few
CDR3: CAWAGRAYNEQFF

J: TRBJ1-2
V: TRBV4-2
size: NA
CDR3: CASSQEAALYGYTF

J: TRBJ2-5
V: TRBV7-2
size: NA
CDR3: CASSLGPRGETQYF

J: TRBJ2-1
V: TRBV6-5
size: few
CDR3: CASSYGEGEQFF

J: TRBJ2-1
V: TRBV12-3/TRBV12-4
size: NA
CDR3: CASSLGQLYNEQFF

J: TRBJ1-1
V: TRBV20-1
size: few
CDR3: CSARGTKDRVNTEAFF